The sample holds a few counts of the clone carrying this T cell receptor (beta chain). This sample stems from a study of T cells in Graves' hyperthyroidism and ophthalmopathy. Researchers amplified the TCR beta CDR3 regions from RNA transcripts. HTBI primers were employed in a first-round RT-PCR of the TCR CDR3. TCRdb re-analysed the multiplex PCR reads in MiXCR, keeping a single row per CDR3 protein. The sample lists some 760,000 distinct CDR3 sequences, 12% to 15% occurring once. V trimming: 3 bases; J trimming: 7 bases; junction bases outside the gene matches: 9. Germline V CDR1 and CDR2: DFQATT, SNEGSKA (reference sequence). The CDR3 is made up of 17 amino acids.

The material sequenced was blood. This chain joins TRBV20-1 and TRBJ2-1; TRBD2 matches 16 bases. The receptor's source is a woman aged 18-29 years with Graves' hyperthyroidism. CDR3 in DNA: TGCAGTGCTAGGGGGGTGGGGACTAGCGGGGGGGGAAATGAGCAGTTCTTC. Protein: CSARGVGTSGGGNEQFF.